This is a list of T cell receptor beta chains from one sample in a study of identical twins. TCRdb recomputed calls from the 5' RACE reads with MiXCR, one row per CDR3 protein. The sample holds roughly 700,000 distinct CDR3 sequences, over 8.5% seen once. These data are also associated with another study on yellow fever vaccine responses in identical twins.

Input material: PBMCs. These receptors were collected from a woman younger than 30 in good health. Both conserved end residues are part of each CDR3. Fields, in order: V gene, D gene, clone size, J gene, CDR3 DNA, CDR3 protein. A D gene is named only where the DNA matches it firmly. The size entry is marked missing in some rows and otherwise reads once, few, many or a size class.

>TRBV6-1|NA|few|TRBJ2-7
TGTGCCAGCAGTGAAATCTCTCAGCAGTCCTACGAGCAGTACTTC
CASSEISQQSYEQYF
>TRBV27|NA|few|TRBJ2-7
TGTGCCAGCCCTATCCTACTACGTCTGGAGCAGTACTTC
CASPILLRLEQYF
>TRBV6-2/TRBV6-3|TRBD1|few|TRBJ1-5
TGTGCCAGCAGACAACAGGGGTTAAATCAGCCCCAGCATTTT
CASRQQGLNQPQHF
>TRBV28|NA|NA|TRBJ2-7
TGTGCCAGCAGAGCGGCACGCATGGAGCAGTACTTC
CASRAARMEQYF
>TRBV27|NA|few|TRBJ2-7
TGTGCCAGCAGTTTAAATGTCGGGACTCTAATCCACGAGCAGTACTTC
CASSLNVGTLIHEQYF
>TRBV10-2|NA|NA|TRBJ2-3
TGCGCCAGCAGTTCCCTCTGGGCGGGTTTGTCCCCAGATACGCAGTATTTT
CASSSLWAGLSPDTQYF
>TRBV24-1|NA|few|TRBJ2-2
TGTGCCACCAGTGATGCCACCGGGGAGCTGTTTTTT
CATSDATGELFF
>TRBV4-3|NA|NA|TRBJ2-7
TGCGCCAGCAGCCCGACAGCCCATTACGAGCAGTACTTC
CASSPTAHYEQYF
>TRBV29-1|NA|few|TRBJ2-1
TGCAGCGTTGAAAAACGCCAAGCAGTTGGGTACAATGAGCAGTTCTTC
CSVEKRQAVGYNEQFF
>TRBV2|NA|few|TRBJ2-7
TGTGCCAGCAGCCCGATCACAAGGAGCTCCTACGAGCAGTACTTC
CASSPITRSSYEQYF
>TRBV10-3|NA|few|TRBJ2-6
TGTGCCATCAGTGAAAGGCAGGGGCCCTCTGGGGCCAACGTCCTGACTTTC
CAISERQGPSGANVLTF
>TRBV12-3/TRBV12-4|TRBD2|many|TRBJ2-1
TGTGCCAGCAGTCCGATTCTAGCGGGAGTTAACAATGAGCAGTTCTTC
CASSPILAGVNNEQFF
>TRBV7-6|NA|NA|TRBJ1-3
TGTGCCAGCAGCTTAGCGACGGCCGACTCTGGAAACACCATATATTTT
CASSLATADSGNTIYF
>TRBV20-1|TRBD2|NA|TRBJ2-3
TGCAGTGCTAGTCCCGGGAGGGCCACAGATACGCAGTATTTT
CSASPGRATDTQYF
>TRBV4-3|NA|few|TRBJ2-7
TGCGCCAGCAGCCAAGATCTAAGGGGGAGGGGGTCCTACGAGCAGTACTTC
CASSQDLRGRGSYEQYF
>TRBV11-2|NA|NA|TRBJ2-4
TGTGCCAGCAGCCCACTCCGGGATCGTAATCAGAAAAACATTCAGTACTTC
CASSPLRDRNQKNIQYF
>TRBV29-1|TRBD1|many|TRBJ2-7
TGCAGCGTTGAAGTTGGGACAGAGACCTACGAGCAGTACTTC
CSVEVGTETYEQYF
>TRBV7-3|TRBD2|NA|TRBJ2-7
TGTGCCAGCAGCTTAAGGCGGGGGGAAGAGCAGTACTTC
CASSLRRGEEQYF